A single sample is the source of the 26 T cell receptor beta chains below, sequenced in a study of cytomegalovirus exposure and HLA in healthy donors. In the PCR, 60 Vbeta and 13 Jbeta primers were used. Profiled with immunoSEQ multiplex PCR; TCRdb holds only in-frame clones, not every one. Counted here are 170,000 or so clones, about 80% occurring once; the ten biggest clones make up 1%. The sequenced sample was PBMCs. The receptors originated from a woman aged 45-65 years in good health and CMV-seropositive.

The chain couples TRBV5-1 to TRBJ2-5, with D possibly TRBD1 on 5 matching bases. The CDR3 spans 15 residues. Trimming left V 5 bases short and J 2 bases short, with 16 bases between. CDR1 SGHRS and CDR2 YFSETQ come from the germline V gene. The DNA of the CDR3 is TGCGCCAGCAGGGGTAGCAGGGTGACTCAAGAGACCCAGTACTTC. Translated, it gives CASRGSRVTQETQYF.

The CDR3 spells CASSYPRTGMNTEAFF. CDR3 bases: TGTGCCAGCAGTTACCCGCGGACAGGGATGAACACTGAAGCTTTCTTT. The chain uses TRBV6-6 and TRBJ1-1, with TRBD1 matching 8 bases. Unmatched junction bases numbered 5, after V lost 2 bases and J lost 0 bases. The germline CDR1 and CDR2 sequences are MNHNY and SVGAGI (reference sequence). CDR3 length equals 16 residues.

CDR3 nucleotides: TGTGCCAGCAGCTTAAACCCCGTCGGAGCCTACAATGAGCAGTTCTTC. Protein product: CASSLNPVGAYNEQFF. The V gene is TRBV7-3, the J gene TRBJ2-1, with D hard to call. V shed 1 base and J shed 2 bases, with 12 bases lying between them. Germline CDR1 is SGHTA and CDR2 is FQGTGA. This CDR3 has 16 residues.

This clone appeared once. The rearrangement joins TRBV7-3 to TRBJ2-1, with 10 bases matching TRBD2. Germline assignment: CDR1 SGHTA and CDR2 FQGTGA. This CDR3 has 16 residues. After removal of 0 bases from V and 8 bases from J, the junction contained 7 bases not matched to a gene. This chain's CDR3 is CASSLTGLAGVDEQFF. DNA of the CDR3: TGTGCCAGCAGCTTAACGGGGCTAGCGGGGGTGGATGAGCAGTTCTTC.

This clone was recorded a few times. The rearrangement links TRBV7-2 to TRBJ2-5; TRBD2 is a possible D gene (6 bases). CDR3 length: 14 amino acids. V lost 5 bases and J 2 bases, leaving 12 bases between the germline ends. The germline CDR1 and CDR2 sequences are SGHTA and FQGNSA. The CDR3 sequence is CASSHGRGQETQYF. The CDR3 DNA is TGTGCCAGCAGCCATGGGCGGGGACAAGAGACCCAGTACTTC.

This chain connects TRBV6-5 to TRBJ2-5, with D possibly being TRBD1 (5 bases). This CDR3 is 14 amino acids long. From germline, CDR1 is MNHEY and CDR2 SVGAGI. V was shortened by 5 bases and J by 5 bases, with 15 bases between the two germline ends. CDR3 region: CASSPQKAGETQYF. CDR3 coding DNA: TGTGCCAGCAGTCCCCAGAAGGCAGGGGAGACCCAGTACTTC.

The rearrangement links TRBV7-9 to TRBJ1-2; no clear D gene. The CDR3 has 17 residues. Trimming removed 0 bases at V and 0 bases at J, with 14 bases between. Germline loops: CDR1 SEHNR, CDR2 FQNEAQ (reference sequence). CDR3: CASSLASTLETNYGYTF. The DNA of the CDR3 is TGTGCCAGCAGCTTAGCCTCTACCCTAGAAACTAACTATGGCTACACCTTC.

This chain links TRBV5-1 with TRBJ2-1, with D possibly being TRBD2 (6 bases). V lost 0 bases and J lost 8, with 12 bases in between. CDR1 and CDR2 (germline): SGHRS, YFSETQ. The CDR3 length is 14 residues. CDR3 residues: CASSLGAGWDEQFF. The CDR3 coding sequence is TGCGCCAGCAGCTTGGGGGCGGGATGGGATGAGCAGTTCTTC. Supplemented by reference TRBV5-1 and TRBJ2-1, the full variable domain reads KAGVTQTPRYLIKTRGQQVTLSCSPISGHRSVSWYQQTPGQGLQFLFEYFSETQRNKGNFPGRFSGRQFSNSRSEMNVSTLELGDSALYLCASSLGAGWDEQFFGPGTRLTVL.

As to this clone: Distinct nucleotide sequences in the sample also encode this CDR3. This chain connects TRBV29-1 to TRBJ1-4; no reliable D call. Germline V gene sequence: CDR1 SQVTM, CDR2 ANQGSEA. The CDR3 length is 12 residues. V lost 5 bases, J lost 8 bases, and 12 bases lay in between. DNA for the CDR3: TGCAGCGTTCGGGGAGCAGACGAAAAACTGTTTTTT. Translation: CSVRGADEKLFF.

For this clone: Other DNA sequences in this specimen translate into the identical CDR3. The chain has TRBV5-1 and TRBJ2-7; 8 bases line up with TRBD2. CDR3 size: 14 residues. The germline V gene encodes CDR1 SGHRS and CDR2 YFSETQ. Trimming took 1 base from V and 3 from J; bases not matched to a gene: 3. The CDR3 coding sequence is TGCGCCAGCAGCTTGACCAGCGGGAGCTACGAGCAGTACTTC. The encoded protein is CASSLTSGSYEQYF.

Only one count was recorded for this clone. The chain joins TRBV6-1 to TRBJ2-1; maybe TRBD2 (5 bases). In germline, CDR1 is MNHNS, CDR2 SASEGT. V was cut by 9 bases and J by 8 bases, with 17 bases left in between. The CDR3 covers 13 residues. Written as DNA, the CDR3 is TGTGCCAGTCGGCGCGGGTCTGGTTATGAGCAGTTCTTC. This encodes CASRRGSGYEQFF.

The genes are TRBV5-1 and TRBJ2-3; D is uncertain. This CDR3 has 15 amino acids. V was clipped by 3 bases and J by 0 bases, with 11 bases between them. Looked up from germline, CDR1 is SGHRS and CDR2 is YFSETQ. CDR3: CASSSISTSTDTQYF. In nucleotides, the CDR3 is TGCGCCAGCAGCTCTATTTCCACTAGCACAGATACGCAGTATTTT. The full variable domain, its missing parts supplied by reference TRBV5-1 and TRBJ2-3, is KAGVTQTPRYLIKTRGQQVTLSCSPISGHRSVSWYQQTPGQGLQFLFEYFSETQRNKGNFPGRFSGRQFSNSRSEMNVSTLELGDSALYLCASSSISTSTDTQYFGPGTRLTVL.

This sequence joins TRBV6-5 and TRBJ2-2, with D hard to call. Trimming took off 3 bases at V and 0 bases at J, with 11 bases between the two ends. This CDR3 is built from 16 residues. Germline assignment: CDR1 MNHEY and CDR2 SVGAGI. DNA of the CDR3: TGTGCCAGCAGTTATCAGGTCCTCACGAACACCGGGGAGCTGTTTTTT. Protein product: CASSYQVLTNTGELFF.

The chain recombines TRBV27 with TRBJ2-3; possibly TRBD2 for D (6 bases). CDR1 and CDR2 (germline): MNHEY, SMNVEV (reference sequence). Trimming cost V 2 bases and J 3 bases, with 9 bases left between them. CDR3 size: 14 residues. CDR3 coding DNA: TGTGCCAGCAGTTTACTAGCGAGGACAGATACGCAGTATTTT. Its translation: CASSLLARTDTQYF.

This clone came up a few times. The chain couples TRBV7-3 to TRBJ2-2, with D perhaps TRBD2 (5 bases). The CDR3 consists of 15 residues. The germline V gene encodes CDR1 SGHTA and CDR2 FQGTGA. The V end lost 5 bases, the J end lost 4 bases, and 14 bases lay between the germline ends. The CDR3 DNA follows: TGTGCCAGCAGCCATGGGAGCGCATCCACCGGGGAGCTGTTTTTT. Encoded protein: CASSHGSASTGELFF.

The chain is built from TRBV9 and TRBJ2-2; 10 bases agree with TRBD2. Germline trimming cut 1 base from V and 4 bases from J; bases unmatched to any gene: 7. CDR1 is SGDLS, CDR2 YYNGEE, per germline. CDR3 length: 17 amino acids. This CDR3 is CASSVRVSSGSTGELFF. The DNA for the CDR3 is TGTGCCAGCAGCGTAAGAGTCTCTAGCGGGAGCACCGGGGAGCTGTTTTTT.

This clone has a handful of counts. The CDR3 region has the DNA TGTGCCAGCAGCCCCTATGGAGCGGGGGGGTACAATGAGCAGTTCTTC. It codes for CASSPYGAGGYNEQFF. This sequence joins TRBV7-2 and TRBJ2-1; 10 nucleotides line up with TRBD2. V lost 5 bases, J lost 4 bases, and 8 bases stayed unmatched. Looked up from germline, CDR1 is SGHTA and CDR2 is FQGNSA. The CDR3 runs to 16 residues.

This chain connects TRBV28 to TRBJ2-5; 7 bases are shared with TRBD1. The J call is uncertain, as TRBJ2-7 better fits the DNA end. CDR3 size: 15 residues. CDR1 is MDHEN, CDR2 SYDVKM, per germline. DNA for the CDR3: TGTGCCAGCTACCTTACTGGGCACAGGGGTACCGAGCAGTACTTC. Translation gives CASYLTGHRGTEQYF.

This sequence joins TRBV29-1 and TRBJ2-4; the match to TRBD2 covers 7 bases. V lost 4 bases to trimming and J lost 2 bases; unmatched junction nucleotides: 2. The length of the CDR3 is 13 residues. Germline V gene sequence: CDR1 SQVTM, CDR2 ANQGSEA. The CDR3 here is CSVVGGSKNIQYF. The CDR3 DNA reads as TGCAGCGTTGTGGGAGGGTCCAAAAACATTCAGTACTTC.

The chain recombines TRBV27 with TRBJ1-2, with 9 bases aligning to TRBD1. This CDR3 comprises 14 residues. Trimming removed 6 bases from V and 7 bases from J; junction bases left unmatched: 9. From germline, CDR1 is MNHEY and CDR2 SMNVEV (reference sequence). In DNA, the CDR3 is TGTGCCAGCAGGCTACAGGGGGCAATGGGTGGCTACACCTTC. Residues: CASRLQGAMGGYTF.

This chain connects TRBV5-4 to TRBJ1-6; D perhaps matches TRBD1 (6 bases). This CDR3 contains 15 residues. CDR1 and CDR2 (germline): SGHNT, YYREEE (reference sequence). Trimming pared 4 bases from V and 4 bases from J, leaving 12 bases between. The CDR3 loop reads CASSQLDSYNSPLHF. Here the CDR3 DNA reads TGTGCCAGCAGCCAATTGGACAGTTATAATTCACCCCTCCACTTT. The full variable domain, in which reference TRBV5-4 and TRBJ1-6 provide the parts outside the CDR3, is ETGVTQSPTHLIKTRGQQVTLRCSSQSGHNTVSWYQQALGQGPQFIFQYYREEENGRGNFPPRFSGLQFPNYSSELNVNALELDDSALYLCASSQLDSYNSPLHFGNGTRLTVT.

This chain links TRBV11-2 with TRBJ2-7; TRBD1 matches 7 bases. The CDR3 consists of 13 residues. V trimming: 5 bases; J trimming: 5 bases; junction bases outside the gene matches: 6. Germline loops: CDR1 SGHAT, CDR2 FQNNGV. The CDR3 protein is CASSPTGIHEQYF. For the CDR3, the DNA is TGTGCCAGCAGCCCGACAGGGATCCACGAGCAGTACTTC.

The V gene is TRBV28, the J gene TRBJ1-1; D is uncertain. Trimming took off 10 bases at V and 7 bases at J, with 19 bases between the two ends. Germline V lookup: CDR1 MDHEN, CDR2 SYDVKM. CDR3 length: 13 amino acids. The DNA for the CDR3 is TGTGCCACGACATCCGTGACGAGTGTTGAAGCTTTCTTT. Translation: CATTSVTSVEAFF.

This clone has a single count. This chain uses TRBV14 with TRBJ2-5; 8 bases fit TRBD1. V gave up 4 bases and J gave up 0 bases; unmatched junction bases: 4. CDR1 and CDR2 from the germline V gene are SGHDN and FVKESK. The CDR3 runs 15 residues. The CDR3 DNA follows: TGTGCCAGCAGCCTCCACAGGGGGGACCAAGAGACCCAGTACTTC. This translates into CASSLHRGDQETQYF.

This clone appeared a few times. The chain links TRBV27 to TRBJ2-3; 9 nucleotides match TRBD2. The CDR3 sequence is 15 residues long. V dropped 2 bases and J dropped 5; count of bases not matched to a gene: 5. CDR1 and CDR2 (germline): MNHEY, SMNVEV (reference sequence). The CDR3: CASSLRAGGVDTQYF. CDR3 bases: TGTGCCAGCAGTTTAAGAGCGGGAGGAGTAGATACGCAGTATTTT.

Regarding this clone: Other DNA sequences in the sample encode the same CDR3. This chain uses TRBV9 with TRBJ2-6; D unclear. CDR1 and CDR2 from the germline V gene are SGDLS and YYNGEE. V gave up 2 bases and J gave up 0 bases, with 6 bases separating them. The CDR3 sequence is 15 residues long. In nucleotides, the CDR3 is TGTGCCAGCAGCGTTGTCGGCTCTGGGGCCAACGTCCTGACTTTC. Encoded protein: CASSVVGSGANVLTF.